This entry is about one TCR beta chain. This entry is derived from a study of blood T cell repertoires in COVID-19. Seattle's cohort entered during active infection and was followed longitudinally. The ends lost 3 bases at V and 4 bases at J; junction bases unmatched: 10. The CDR3 consists of 16 residues. Germline CDR1 reads SGHTA; CDR2 reads FQGNSA. Libraries were prepared by immunoSEQ multiplex PCR; TCRdb keeps only in-frame clonotypes and omits some of them. The table includes approximately 270,000 clones, approximately 85% detected once. The genes are TRBV7-2 and TRBJ2-5; TRBD2 agrees at 8 bases. This clonotype originated in a human donor with COVID-19, enrolled during active disease. The donor label of this sample is uncertain. The sample consisted of peripheral blood. Written as DNA, the CDR3 is TGTGCCAGCAGCTTGGGGGCGGGAGGTAGGATAGAGACCCAGTACTTC. Its protein product is CASSLGAGGRIETQYF. Filled out from reference TRBV7-2 and TRBJ2-5, the complete variable domain reads GAGVSQSPSNKVTEKGKDVELRCDPISGHTALYWYRQSLGQGLEFLIYFQGNSAPDKSGLPSDRFSAERTGGSVSTLTIQRTQQEDSAVYLCASSLGAGGRIETQYFGPGTRLLVL.